These 10 T cell receptor beta chains came from one sample sequenced in a study of a mutant IDH1 vaccine in newly diagnosed glioma. The data were produced by immunoSEQ multiplex PCR, yet TCRdb's version contains in-frame clones alone and is incomplete. The sample contains about 50,000 clones, around three quarters of which appear only once. Antigens of these TCRs are unknown. The time point was: week 47, end of study. One vaccine dose held 300 ug of mutant IDH1 20-mer peptide and came with topical imiquimod. The sequences come from PBMCs, collected from a glioma patient whose treatment included an IDH1 peptide vaccine. Source of these receptors: a woman aged 35 to 49 with glioma. Some clones in this sample may be carry-over from other donors' samples.

This sequence joins TRBV2 and TRBJ1-3; possible D gene TRBD1, 6 bases. The germline V and J ends were trimmed by 7 bases and 2 bases, with 12 bases remaining between them. The germline CDR1 and CDR2 sequences are SNHLY and FYNNEI. The CDR3 is made up of 14 amino acids. The CDR3: CASKPQGPGNTIYF. CDR3 nucleotide sequence: TGTGCCAGCAAGCCACAGGGACCTGGAAACACCATATATTTT.

The chain combines TRBV30 with TRBJ2-3; no clear D gene. The CDR3 extends over 10 amino acids. CDR1 GTSNPN and CDR2 SVGIG come from the germline V gene (reference sequence). V lost 5 bases and J lost 8, with 8 bases in between. The CDR3 DNA is TGTGCCTGGCTAGAAGCTACGCAGTATTTT. This sequence encodes CAWLEATQYF.

V and J are TRBV13 and TRBJ2-2; either TRBD1 or TRBD2 may fit D (6 bases each). CDR3 length: 14 amino acids. CDR1 and CDR2 from the germline V gene are PRHDT and FYEKMQ (reference sequence). The V gene lost 1 base and the J gene lost 6 bases, with 9 bases spanning the gap. This chain's CDR3 is CASSLVGGPGELFF. The DNA of the CDR3 is TGTGCCAGCAGCTTAGTCGGGGGCCCCGGGGAGCTGTTTTTT. Filled out from reference TRBV13 and TRBJ2-2, the complete variable domain reads AAGVIQSPRHLIKEKRETATLKCYPIPRHDTVYWYQQGPGQDPQFLISFYEKMQSDKGSIPDRFSAQQFSDYHSELNMSSLELGDSALYFCASSLVGGPGELFFGEGSRLTVL.

The chain combines TRBV7-6 with TRBJ2-5, with D possibly being TRBD1 or TRBD2 (5 bases each). CDR1 and CDR2 (germline): SGHVS, FNYEAQ. The CDR3 sequence is 15 residues long. Deletions cut 2 bases from V and 5 bases from J, with 15 bases between. CDR3 sequence (DNA): TGTGCCAGCAGCTTATCCGGGGCTCTCGGGGAGACCCAGTACTTC. It specifies CASSLSGALGETQYF.

This chain uses TRBV30 with TRBJ2-7; TRBD1 matches at 7 bases. Germline CDR1 reads GTSNPN; CDR2 reads SVGIG (reference sequence). J gave up 2 bases and V 0 bases, and 10 bases lay outside the gene matches. This CDR3 region has 16 residues. DNA for the CDR3: TGTGCCTGGAGTGTACGGACAGGAGGACCGACCTACGAGCAGTACTTC. Translation gives CAWSVRTGGPTYEQYF. Combining the CDR3 with reference TRBV30 and TRBJ2-7 gives the whole variable domain SQTIHQWPATLVQPVGSPLSLECTVEGTSNPNLYWYRQAAGRGLQLLFYSVGIGQISSEVPQNLSASRPQDRQFILSSKKLLLSDSGFYLCAWSVRTGGPTYEQYFGPGTRLTVT.

Only a few counts were recorded for this clone. V gene TRBV7-6 combines with J gene TRBJ1-1; D not certain. The CDR3 length is 13 residues. Trimming left V 6 bases short and J 4 bases short, with 12 bases between. From germline, CDR1 is SGHVS and CDR2 FNYEAQ. CDR3 amino acids: CASRGDGFTEAFF. The CDR3 DNA sequence: TGTGCCAGCAGGGGAGACGGTTTCACTGAAGCTTTCTTT.

This clone has a single count. The chain carries TRBV10-3 and TRBJ2-2, with 10 nucleotides matching TRBD1. Unmatched junction bases numbered 7, after V lost 1 base and J lost 14 bases. CDR1 is ENHRY and CDR2 is SYGVKD in the germline V gene. The CDR3 has 14 amino acids. CDR3 sequence (DNA): TGTGCCATCAGTGAGTTGACAGGGGGCAACCCCCTGTTTTTT. Protein sequence: CAISELTGGNPLFF.

The rearrangement joins TRBV4-3 to TRBJ2-7; 7 bases line up with TRBD1. The germline V gene encodes CDR1 LGHNA and CDR2 YSLEER. The CDR3 has 15 amino acids. Unmatched junction bases numbered 4, after V lost 0 bases and J lost 2 bases. In nucleotides, the CDR3 is TGCGCCAGCAGCCAAGAGGCAGGGGGAACCTACGAGCAGTACTTC. This translates into CASSQEAGGTYEQYF.

The chain has TRBV2 and TRBJ1-5; 7 positions match TRBD1. Germline V gives CDR1 SNHLY, CDR2 FYNNEI. Germline trimming cut 6 bases from V and 3 bases from J; bases unmatched to any gene: 5. CDR3 size: 14 residues. Here the CDR3 DNA reads TGTGCCAGCAGGGGGGGACAGTCCAATCAGCCCCAGCATTTT. Amino acid sequence: CASRGGQSNQPQHF.

The CDR3 nucleotides are TGTGCCAGCAGCTTGGGGAGGGAAGCGGATGGCTACACCTTC. As protein: CASSLGREADGYTF. The chain employs TRBV5-4 and TRBJ1-2, with D unresolved. This CDR3 has 14 amino acids. Trimming removed 0 bases from V and 6 bases from J, with 12 bases in between. Germline CDR1 SGHNT, CDR2 YYREEE (reference sequence). Based on the CDR3 plus reference TRBV5-4 and TRBJ1-2, the full variable domain is ETGVTQSPTHLIKTRGQQVTLRCSSQSGHNTVSWYQQALGQGPQFIFQYYREEENGRGNFPPRFSGLQFPNYSSELNVNALELDDSALYLCASSLGREADGYTFGSGTRLTVV.